Presented here are 24 T cell receptor beta chains from one specimen sequenced in a study of cytomegalovirus exposure and HLA in healthy donors. PCR involved 60 Vbeta and 13 Jbeta primers. Libraries were prepared by immunoSEQ multiplex PCR; TCRdb keeps only in-frame clonotypes and omits some of them. Its table records 200,000 or so clones. Sequencing used PBMCs. The receptor source for this set is a boy younger than 18 in good health and CMV-seronegative.

V usage is TRBV7-9 and J usage is TRBJ2-7; 7 bases fit TRBD2. The CDR3 sequence is 15 residues long. V was clipped by 5 bases and J by 3 bases; unmatched bases: 10. In germline, CDR1 is SEHNR, CDR2 FQNEAQ (reference sequence). The CDR3 bases are TGTGCCAGCAGCAATTCCGGGACTACGGACTACGAGCAGTACTTC. It codes for CASSNSGTTDYEQYF.

The chain has TRBV11-2 and TRBJ2-1; tentatively, D is TRBD2 (6 bases). CDR1 and CDR2 (germline): SGHAT, FQNNGV. Deletions cut 2 bases from V and 2 bases from J, with 10 bases between. The CDR3 runs 15 residues. The CDR3 region is CASSLRRGTYNEQFF. The CDR3 DNA is TGTGCCAGCAGCTTACGACGGGGGACCTACAATGAGCAGTTCTTC.

The J gene is TRBJ2-3, the V gene TRBV25-1; D remains ambiguous. The CDR3 sequence is 12 residues long. The ends were cut back, 6 bases at V and 8 bases at J, with 12 bases in the middle. The germline gives CDR1 MGHDK, CDR2 SYGVNS. The chain's CDR3 is CASRGSSPTQYF. CDR3 bases: TGTGCCAGCAGGGGTAGCTCCCCTACGCAGTATTTT.

The chain couples TRBV19 to TRBJ2-5, with a tentative D call TRBD2 (7 bases). The germline V and J ends were trimmed by 5 bases and 5 bases, with 21 bases remaining between them. Germline assignment: CDR1 LNHDA and CDR2 SQIVND (reference sequence). This CDR3 has 16 amino acids. The CDR3 region has the DNA TGTGCCAGTAGTCGTGGTTACGGGGGGCGTGGGGAGACCCAGTACTTC. This translates into CASSRGYGGRGETQYF.

The chain recombines TRBV4-1 with TRBJ1-2, with no clear D. The germline V gene has CDR1 MGHRA and CDR2 YSYEKL. The CDR3 covers 14 residues. Trimming left V 1 base short and J 4 bases short, with 10 bases between. The DNA of the CDR3 is TGCGCCAGCAGCCAAGCCGGGGATGCCTATGGCTACACCTTC. Translation: CASSQAGDAYGYTF.

This rearrangement joins TRBV7-2 to TRBJ2-5; the match to TRBD1 covers 8 bases. Germline CDR1 SGHTA, CDR2 FQGNSA. There are 16 residues in the CDR3. Losses at the gene ends were 3 bases for V and 3 bases for J; bases not matched to a gene: 9. The CDR3 region is CASSFLSGTGEETQYF. CDR3 sequence (DNA): TGTGCCAGCAGCTTTCTGTCGGGGACAGGTGAAGAGACCCAGTACTTC.

On this clone: Other DNA sequences from this sample encode an identical CDR3 as well. The chain joins TRBV7-9 to TRBJ1-5, with no clear D. The germline gives CDR1 SEHNR, CDR2 FQNEAQ (reference sequence). The CDR3 has 12 amino acids. V gave up 1 base and J gave up 5 bases, with 3 bases separating them. The CDR3 loop is CASSLEHQPQHF. The DNA for the CDR3 is TGTGCCAGCAGCTTAGAGCATCAGCCCCAGCATTTT.

The V gene is TRBV15, the J gene TRBJ2-5; D possibly corresponds to TRBD1 (5 bases). V dropped 2 bases and J dropped 5 bases, with 12 bases sitting between them. Germline V CDR1 and CDR2: LNHNV, YYDKDF (reference sequence). This CDR3 comprises 14 residues. The CDR3 DNA sequence: TGTGCCACCAGCAGAACCAGGGTATCGGAGACCCAGTACTTC. Amino acids: CATSRTRVSETQYF.

V gene TRBV19 combines with J gene TRBJ1-4; D is undetermined. The CDR3 length is 12 residues. Trimming pared 3 bases from V and 5 bases from J, leaving 4 bases between. From germline, CDR1 is LNHDA and CDR2 SQIVND (reference sequence). CDR3 in amino acids: CASSIENEKLFF. The CDR3 coding sequence is TGTGCCAGTAGTATCGAGAATGAAAAACTGTTTTTT.

The chain links TRBV30 to TRBJ2-1; 9 bases line up with TRBD1. With 3 bases clipped from V and 9 bases from J, the junction kept 12 bases outside the gene matches. Germline V lookup: CDR1 GTSNPN, CDR2 SVGIG (reference sequence). This CDR3 has 15 residues. The chain's CDR3 is CAWRGDRALGGEQFF. DNA of the CDR3: TGTGCCTGGAGAGGGGACAGGGCCCTCGGGGGTGAGCAGTTCTTC.

The V gene is TRBV29-1, the J gene TRBJ2-7; 7 nucleotides match TRBD2. CDR1 and CDR2 (germline): SQVTM, ANQGSEA. The CDR3 spans 12 residues. After removal of 5 bases from V and 0 bases from J, the junction contained 1 base not matched to a gene. The CDR3 protein is CSVRGSSYEQYF. CDR3 coding DNA: TGCAGCGTTCGCGGGAGCTCCTACGAGCAGTACTTC.

The rearrangement uses TRBV30 and TRBJ2-4; possible D gene TRBD1, 6 bases. V gave up 0 bases and J gave up 9 bases, with 12 bases separating them. Germline V gene sequence: CDR1 GTSNPN, CDR2 SVGIG (reference sequence). The CDR3 has 13 amino acids. The CDR3 loop is CAWSVSGVSIQYF. The CDR3 nucleotides read TGTGCCTGGAGTGTATCAGGGGTGAGCATTCAGTACTTC.

The genes are TRBV14 and TRBJ1-3, with no clear D. The V end lost 5 bases, the J end lost 2 bases, and 13 bases lay between the germline ends. This CDR3 comprises 15 residues. Germline CDR1 reads SGHDN; CDR2 reads FVKESK. The CDR3 DNA sequence: TGTGCCAGCAGCGCTACCCAGCAGGCTGGAAACACCATATATTTT. The encoded protein is CASSATQQAGNTIYF.

The chain joins TRBV5-6 to TRBJ2-5, with 11 positions matching TRBD1. The CDR3 runs 18 residues. The V gene end was trimmed by 4 bases and the J gene end by 5 bases; junction bases not matched to a gene: 16. Per germline, CDR1 SGHDT and CDR2 YYEEEE. The CDR3 here is CASSTLGGTGGFGETQYF. The CDR3 region has the DNA TGTGCCAGCAGCACGCTTGGGGGGACAGGGGGTTTTGGGGAGACCCAGTACTTC.

As DNA, the CDR3 is TGTGCCAGCAGCCAAGAAAGGGGGATCAGTGGGGCCTATGAGCAGTTCTTC. As protein: CASSQERGISGAYEQFF. This chain links TRBV4-2 with TRBJ2-1, with a tentative D call TRBD1 (6 bases). Trimming shortened V by 0 bases and J by 8 bases, and 20 bases separated the two germline ends. The CDR3 consists of 17 residues. CDR1 is LGHNA, CDR2 YNFKEQ, per germline.

This chain links TRBV4-1 with TRBJ2-1; maybe TRBD2 (6 bases). Trimming took 7 bases from V and 6 from J, leaving 22 bases between them. The CDR3 consists of 16 residues. Germline CDR1 and CDR2: MGHRA and YSYEKL. The CDR3 spells CASTGWGLNSANEQFF. The CDR3 DNA reads TGCGCCAGCACGGGTTGGGGACTGAATTCCGCCAATGAGCAGTTCTTC.

This chain connects TRBV10-2 to TRBJ2-5; D ambiguous. The J call may be faulty, since TRBJ2-7 better matches the DNA end. The CDR3 spans 12 residues. CDR1 WSHSY and CDR2 SAAADI come from the germline V gene. The CDR3 DNA sequence: TGCGCCAGCAGTGGGGCTTCCTACGAGCAGTACTTC. Its translation: CASSGASYEQYF.

This chain links TRBV5-4 with TRBJ2-5, with D possibly matching TRBD1 (6 bases). Germline V gene sequence: CDR1 SGHNT, CDR2 YYREEE (reference sequence). The CDR3 is 13 residues long. V lost 5 bases and J lost 1, with 9 bases in between. The CDR3 loop reads CASRGGLQETQYF. CDR3 DNA sequence: TGTGCCAGCAGAGGGGGTCTCCAAGAGACCCAGTACTTC.

The chain joins TRBV5-5 to TRBJ1-5; TRBD1 aligns across 8 bases. Looked up from germline, CDR1 is SGHKS and CDR2 is YYEKEE (reference sequence). There are 14 residues in the CDR3. Trimming removed 1 base from V and 4 bases from J; junction bases left unmatched: 1. Written as DNA, the CDR3 is TGTGCCAGCAGCTTGACAGGGGGGAATCAGCCCCAGCATTTT. Translation gives CASSLTGGNQPQHF.

V gene TRBV7-6 combines with J gene TRBJ2-5, with D unclear. Trimming took 5 bases from V and 6 from J, leaving 10 bases between them. The CDR3 spans 12 residues. The germline gives CDR1 SGHVS, CDR2 FNYEAQ. CDR3 protein: CASSKESKTQYF. The CDR3 DNA is TGTGCCAGCAGCAAGGAGTCGAAGACCCAGTACTTC.

The V and J genes are TRBV27 and TRBJ1-4; 8 nucleotides align to TRBD1. Germline lookup yields CDR1 MNHEY and CDR2 SMNVEV (reference sequence). The junction had 1 base not matched to a gene; V was cut back by 2 bases and J by 8 bases. The CDR3 loop spans 13 amino acids. In DNA, the CDR3 is TGTGCCAGCAGTTTAAGGACAGGGGAAAAACTGTTTTTT. It translates to CASSLRTGEKLFF.

The gene calls are TRBV7-3 and TRBJ1-2, with 9 bases lining up with TRBD1. The V gene's germline CDR1 is SGHTA and CDR2 FQGTGA. V lost 5 bases to trimming and J lost 8 bases; unmatched junction nucleotides: 12. CDR3 length equals 15 residues. This chain's CDR3 is CASSLTGTGSRGYTF. In DNA form, the CDR3 reads TGTGCCAGCAGCCTCACCGGGACAGGGTCGAGGGGCTACACCTTC.

The chain has TRBV4-3 and TRBJ1-1, with D unresolved. Trimming removed 2 bases at V and 5 bases at J, with 9 bases between. Germline V lookup: CDR1 LGHNA, CDR2 YSLEER. The CDR3 covers 13 residues. CDR3 in DNA: TGCGCCAGCAGCCAATCCAGAGGGACTGAAGCTTTCTTT. Amino acids: CASSQSRGTEAFF.

Worth noting for this clone: The same CDR3 also results from other DNA sequences found in this sample. The genes are TRBV5-1 and TRBJ2-7; possible D gene TRBD2, 5 bases. The germline V gene has CDR1 SGHRS and CDR2 YFSETQ. Trimming shortened V by 0 bases and J by 5 bases, and 6 bases separated the two germline ends. The length of the CDR3 is 12 residues. Here the CDR3 reads CASSLVGDEQYF. CDR3 nucleotide sequence: TGCGCCAGCAGCTTGGTGGGAGACGAGCAGTACTTC.